The next 31 T cell receptor beta chains were all read from a single sample in a study of immune characteristics of hereditary and idiopathic chronic pancreatitis. Patients having total pancreatectomy with islet autotransplantation provided the chronic pancreatitis pancreas tissue. Data came from immunoSEQ multiplex PCR; TCRdb stores just in-frame clones and leaves some out. The sample includes 9,000 to 10,000 clones, roughly 77% seen only once; the top ten take 14%. The sequenced sample was pancreas tissue with idiopathic chronic pancreatitis. The receptors were gathered from a human donor with chronic pancreatitis.

The rearrangement links TRBV7-9 to TRBJ1-4, with 7 bases aligning to TRBD1. Germline V gene sequence: CDR1 SEHNR, CDR2 FQNEAQ (reference sequence). The CDR3 is 15 amino acids. V trimming: 7 bases; J trimming: 4 bases; junction bases outside the gene matches: 9. CDR3 nucleotide sequence: TGTGCCAGCAAAGACCGGGACAGCCTTAATGAAAAACTGTTTTTT. Residues: CASKDRDSLNEKLFF.

There are a few counts of this clone. The CDR3 DNA is TGTGCCTGGAGTGTACTCTGGGGACGGTCTCCAGACTCTGGAAACACCATATATTTT. It is translated as CAWSVLWGRSPDSGNTIYF. V gene TRBV30 combines with J gene TRBJ1-3, with a tentative D call TRBD1 (5 bases). V was shortened by 0 bases and J by 0 bases, with 21 bases between the two germline ends. Germline V CDR1 and CDR2: GTSNPN, SVGIG (reference sequence). The CDR3 is made up of 19 amino acids.

The chain links TRBV14 to TRBJ1-4, with a weak D call TRBD1 (5 bases). The CDR3 totals 17 residues. CDR1 SGHDN and CDR2 FVKESK come from the germline V gene. Trimming cost V 4 bases and J 2 bases, with 17 bases left between them. In DNA, the CDR3 is TGTGCCAGCAGCCGAGAGGGGCCGGGTTACACTAATGAAAAACTGTTTTTT. Protein sequence: CASSREGPGYTNEKLFF.

A single count supports this clone. This CDR3 is missing its conserved last phenylalanine or tryptophan, likely due to a read error. The limits of the CDR3 on the DNA are not certain, so only TCRdb's listed CDR3 is given. The V and J genes are TRBV10-3 and TRBJ1-6. Inclusive of both ends, the CDR3 amounts to 9 amino acids. Germline CDR1 reads ENHRY; CDR2 reads SYGVKD. Here the CDR3 reads CAIKTGPSC.

The chain combines TRBV9 with TRBJ2-3; 14 nucleotides agree with TRBD2. Germline V gene lookup returns CDR1 SGDLS and CDR2 YYNGEE. The CDR3 totals 15 residues. J lost 12 bases, V lost 2 bases, and 8 bases had no gene match. Here the CDR3 reads CASSVGLAGGSLQYF. In DNA, the CDR3 is TGTGCCAGCAGCGTCGGACTAGCGGGGGGCTCTCTTCAGTATTTT.

The gene calls are TRBV6-1 and TRBJ2-1; D perhaps matches TRBD2 (6 bases). The CDR3 has 15 residues. Germline V gene data show CDR1 as MNHNS and CDR2 as SASEGT. The V end lost 2 bases, the J end lost 1 base, and 9 bases lay between the germline ends. CDR3 in DNA: TGTGCCAGCAGTGAAACGGGGGTATCCTACAATGAGCAGTTCTTC. Translated, it gives CASSETGVSYNEQFF.

The V gene is TRBV11-2, the J gene TRBJ1-1; TRBD1 aligns across 10 bases. Germline-derived CDR1 and CDR2 are SGHAT and FQNNGV. CDR3 size: 18 residues. V shed 0 bases, J shed 4 bases, and the junction held 11 bases outside the gene matches. The CDR3 here is CASSLELELDRGGTEAFF. CDR3 coding DNA: TGTGCCAGCAGCTTAGAGTTGGAGTTGGACAGGGGGGGCACTGAAGCTTTCTTT.

The gene calls are TRBV19 and TRBJ1-6, with a weak D call TRBD1 (6 bases). The CDR3 has 17 amino acids. Trimming took off 2 bases at V and 1 base at J, with 12 bases between the two ends. The germline gives CDR1 LNHDA, CDR2 SQIVND (reference sequence). The DNA for the CDR3 is TGTGCCAGTAGTATACCGGCCAGGGGATCCTATAATTCACCCCTCCACTTT. Encoded protein: CASSIPARGSYNSPLHF.

The chain couples TRBV7-8 to TRBJ1-6; the D is unclear. CDR3 length: 16 residues. Per the germline V gene, CDR1 is SGHVS and CDR2 is FQNEAQ. Trimming pared 5 bases from V and 0 bases from J, leaving 11 bases between. In DNA, the CDR3 is TGTGCCAGCAGCAAATTCCTGAGCTCCTATAATTCACCCCTCCACTTT. Encoded protein: CASSKFLSSYNSPLHF.

The chain carries TRBV5-4 and TRBJ1-2, with TRBD1 identical over 8 bases. This CDR3 comprises 15 residues. The J segment lost 4 bases and the V segment lost 4 bases, leaving 9 bases of the junction unmatched. Germline V lookup: CDR1 SGHNT, CDR2 YYREEE (reference sequence). The CDR3 DNA follows: TGTGCCAGCAGCGGGGGGGGACAGGCCGTCTATGGCTACACCTTC. Its translation is CASSGGGQAVYGYTF.

This chain links TRBV7-3 with TRBJ2-1, with TRBD2 matching over 7 bases. Germline-derived CDR1 and CDR2 are SGHTA and FQGTGA. Unmatched junction bases numbered 5, after V lost 1 base and J lost 8 bases. There are 14 residues in the CDR3. CDR3 DNA: TGTGCCAGCAGCTTAAGTCCGGGGAGGGATGAGCAGTTCTTC. This sequence encodes CASSLSPGRDEQFF.

The V and J genes are TRBV7-3 and TRBJ2-6; 7 bases are a match to TRBD1. Germline loops: CDR1 SGHTA, CDR2 FQGTGA. The ends lost 5 bases at V and 0 bases at J; junction bases unmatched: 4. The CDR3 extends over 16 amino acids. Here the CDR3 reads CASSHRGFSGANVLTF. In DNA form, the CDR3 reads TGTGCCAGCAGCCACAGGGGTTTCTCTGGGGCCAACGTCCTGACTTTC.

The chain uses TRBV6-6 and TRBJ1-2, with TRBD1 as a possible D gene (6 bases). V shed 9 bases and J shed 7 bases, with 21 bases lying between them. Germline lookup yields CDR1 MNHNY and CDR2 SVGAGI (reference sequence). The CDR3 runs to 14 residues. The CDR3 nucleotides are TGTGCCAGTTTGTCAGGGGCACGCAGGGGTGGCTACACCTTC. Its translation: CASLSGARRGGYTF.

This clone was counted between two and nine times. The chain combines TRBV7-8 with TRBJ1-3, with D perhaps TRBD1 (5 bases). The CDR3 is 16 residues long. With 6 bases removed from V and 4 bases from J, the gap between germline ends came to 19 bases. The germline gives CDR1 SGHVS, CDR2 FQNEAQ. This CDR3 is CASSPGSGTSGNTIYF. In nucleotides, the CDR3 is TGTGCCAGCAGTCCGGGGTCGGGGACTTCCGGAAACACCATATATTTT.

The chain is built from TRBV2 and TRBJ1-6; D not resolved. This CDR3 has 15 amino acids. V was shortened by 7 bases and J by 7 bases, with 17 bases between the two germline ends. Germline assignment: CDR1 SNHLY and CDR2 FYNNEI. As DNA, the CDR3 is TGTGCCAGCAATGGACTGGAAAGGAACAATTCACCCCTCCACTTT. Translated, it gives CASNGLERNNSPLHF. The whole variable domain, remainder taken from reference TRBV2 and TRBJ1-6, is EPEVTQTPSHQVTQMGQEVILRCVPISNHLYFYWYRQILGQKVEFLVSFYNNEISEKSEIFDDQFSVERPDGSNFTLKIRSTKLEDSAMYFCASNGLERNNSPLHFGNGTRLTVT.

V gene TRBV10-1 combines with J gene TRBJ1-5; D is ambiguous. The CDR3 length is 14 residues. Germline values: CDR1 WNHNN, CDR2 SYGVQD (reference sequence). V was pared by 6 bases and J by 7 bases, with 16 bases between. CDR3 coding DNA: TGCGCCAGCAGACGAAGGGAGGAGAGACAGCCCCAGCATTTT. Its protein is CASRRREERQPQHF.

CDR3 amino acids: CASSLSAGQGAKRNTEAFF. CDR3 DNA sequence: TGTGCCAGCAGCTTATCAGCGGGACAGGGGGCGAAGAGGAACACTGAAGCTTTCTTT. The rearrangement links TRBV7-2 to TRBJ1-1; 12 bases fit TRBD1. CDR1 is SGHTA and CDR2 is FQGNSA in the germline V gene. V shed 2 bases and J 1 base; nucleotides not matched to a gene: 11. This CDR3 comprises 19 residues.

This clone appeared a single time. The rearrangement links TRBV6-6 to TRBJ2-5; TRBD2 agrees at 9 bases. Per germline, CDR1 MNHNY and CDR2 SVGAGI (reference sequence). V gave up 6 bases and J gave up 2 bases; unmatched junction bases: 4. The CDR3 totals 14 residues. Written as DNA, the CDR3 is TGTGCCAGCAGCCCGACTAGCGGTCAAGAGACCCAGTACTTC. It translates to CASSPTSGQETQYF.

The chain couples TRBV10-3 to TRBJ2-5; 8 bases map to TRBD2. This CDR3 spans 17 amino acids. Germline CDR1 and CDR2: ENHRY and SYGVKD. V lost 2 bases, J lost 0 bases, and 8 bases stayed unmatched. The CDR3 loop is CAISEGAAGGDQETQYF. The CDR3 DNA follows: TGTGCCATCAGTGAGGGGGCGGCGGGGGGCGACCAAGAGACCCAGTACTTC.

CDR3 sequence reads: CAISGNTEINNEQFF. In DNA, the CDR3 is TGTGCCATCAGTGGAAACACCGAAATAAACAATGAGCAGTTCTTC. This chain joins TRBV10-3 and TRBJ2-1; D not certain. Per germline, CDR1 ENHRY and CDR2 SYGVKD. The CDR3 has 15 amino acids. Trimming pared 4 bases from V and 5 bases from J, leaving 15 bases between.

The V call is TRBV25-1, the J call TRBJ2-7; no clear D. CDR1 is MGHDK, CDR2 SYGVNS, per germline. The CDR3 sequence is 11 residues long. The V end was cut by 5 bases, the J end by 1 base, with 3 bases between. This CDR3 is CASSPSYEQYV. CDR3 DNA sequence: TGTGCCAGCAGTCCTTCCTACGAGCAGTACGTC.

The chain is built from TRBV5-6 and TRBJ2-7, with D maybe TRBD2 (5 bases). CDR1 and CDR2 from the germline V gene are SGHDT and YYEEEE. The CDR3 length is 13 residues. Trimming took 3 bases from V and 0 from J, leaving 7 bases between them. CDR3 loop: CASSSGSSYEQYV. The CDR3 region has the DNA TGTGCCAGCAGCTCTGGGAGCTCCTACGAGCAGTACGTC.

This chain uses TRBV30 with TRBJ2-1; 9 nucleotides line up with TRBD2. From germline, CDR1 is GTSNPN and CDR2 SVGIG (reference sequence). This CDR3 region has 13 residues. Unmatched junction bases numbered 2, after V lost 2 bases and J lost 6 bases. The CDR3 sequence: CAWSSGGSNEQFF. Written as DNA, the CDR3 is TGTGCCTGGAGTAGCGGGGGGTCCAATGAGCAGTTCTTC.

The rearrangement uses TRBV6-5 and TRBJ2-1; D remains unclear. Trimming took 8 bases from V and 4 from J, leaving 12 bases between them. The V gene's germline CDR1 is MNHEY and CDR2 SVGAGI. The CDR3 totals 13 residues. The CDR3, as DNA: TGTGCCAGCCAAGCAGTCTCTTACAATGAGCAGTTCTTC. Translated: CASQAVSYNEQFF.

The chain carries TRBV7-9 and TRBJ2-2, with 9 positions matching TRBD2. The CDR3 is made up of 19 amino acids. The V gene's germline CDR1 is SEHNR and CDR2 FQNEAQ (reference sequence). V shed 3 bases, J shed 2 bases, and the junction held 13 bases outside the gene matches. The DNA for the CDR3 is TGTGCCAGCAGCTTGATTCTGACTCGCGGGGGGGTAAACACCGGGGAGCTGTTTTTT. Translated, it gives CASSLILTRGGVNTGELFF.

This clone was found once. This sequence joins TRBV5-1 and TRBJ2-1, with 10 positions matching TRBD2. Germline V CDR1 and CDR2: SGHRS, YFSETQ. Germline trimming cut 7 bases from V and 3 bases from J; bases unmatched to any gene: 7. This CDR3 contains 15 residues. The CDR3, as DNA: TGCGCCAGCCGGTCCCTAGCGGGGGACTACAATGAGCAGTTCTTC. It translates to CASRSLAGDYNEQFF. Complete variable domain (other parts from reference TRBV5-1 and TRBJ2-1): KAGVTQTPRYLIKTRGQQVTLSCSPISGHRSVSWYQQTPGQGLQFLFEYFSETQRNKGNFPGRFSGRQFSNSRSEMNVSTLELGDSALYLCASRSLAGDYNEQFFGPGTRLTVL.

The chain recombines TRBV30 with TRBJ1-5; D is undetermined. Germline assignment: CDR1 GTSNPN and CDR2 SVGIG (reference sequence). Trimming removed 1 base at V and 7 bases at J, with 11 bases between. The CDR3 has 13 residues. For the CDR3, the DNA is TGTGCCTGGAGTGAAGGGATGGACCAGCCCCAGCATTTT. This sequence encodes CAWSEGMDQPQHF.

Only a few counts were recorded for this clone. The V gene is TRBV30, the J gene TRBJ1-1; tentative D call: TRBD1 (6 bases). Germline loops: CDR1 GTSNPN, CDR2 SVGIG (reference sequence). The CDR3 spans 13 residues. V was pared by 0 bases and J by 5 bases, with 10 bases between. The CDR3 loop reads CAWSVGGFTEAFF. CDR3 DNA: TGTGCCTGGAGTGTAGGGGGGTTTACTGAAGCTTTCTTT.

This clone was seen only once. V and J are TRBV18 and TRBJ2-7, with unresolved D. CDR3 size: 15 residues. V was cut by 2 bases and J by 5 bases, with 16 bases left in between. CDR1 and CDR2 from the germline V gene are KGHSH and LQKENI. The CDR3 sequence: CASSPAPLSSDEQYF. The CDR3 coding sequence is TGTGCCAGCTCACCAGCTCCTTTGAGTTCCGACGAGCAGTACTTC.

The V and J genes are TRBV11-3 and TRBJ1-1; a weak D match, TRBD1 (6 bases). The CDR3 is 17 amino acids. Trimming took off 5 bases at V and 2 bases at J, with 21 bases between the two ends. The V gene's germline CDR1 is SGHNT and CDR2 YENEEA. DNA for the CDR3: TGTGCCAGCAGCCGCGGGGGGTTCGGACAGAGAAACACTGAAGCTTTCTTT. This gives the protein CASSRGGFGQRNTEAFF.

This sequence joins TRBV29-1 and TRBJ2-3, with TRBD1 as a possible D gene (6 bases). V was clipped by 4 bases and J by 5 bases, with 10 bases between them. Germline V gene lookup returns CDR1 SQVTM and CDR2 ANQGSEA. This CDR3 comprises 12 residues. The CDR3 region has the DNA TGCAGCGTTGGAGAACAGGGAGATACGCAGTATTTT. This encodes CSVGEQGDTQYF.